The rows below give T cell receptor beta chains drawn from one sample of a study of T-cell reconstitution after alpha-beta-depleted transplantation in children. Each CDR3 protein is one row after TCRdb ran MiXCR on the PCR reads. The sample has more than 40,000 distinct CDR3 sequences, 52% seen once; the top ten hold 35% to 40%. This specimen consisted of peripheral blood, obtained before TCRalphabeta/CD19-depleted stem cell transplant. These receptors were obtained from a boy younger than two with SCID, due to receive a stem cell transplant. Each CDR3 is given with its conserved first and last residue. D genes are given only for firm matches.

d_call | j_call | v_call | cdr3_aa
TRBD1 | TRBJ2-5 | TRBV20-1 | CRAGQGVETQYF
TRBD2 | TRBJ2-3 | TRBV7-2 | CASSLVPGGGDTQYF
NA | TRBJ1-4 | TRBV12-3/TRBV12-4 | CASSFQQGSEKLFF
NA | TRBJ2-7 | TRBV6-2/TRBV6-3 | CASSYTGFDEQYF
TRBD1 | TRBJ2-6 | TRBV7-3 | CASSLQGAGANVLTF
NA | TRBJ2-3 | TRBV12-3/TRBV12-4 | CASSPGIGGTQYF
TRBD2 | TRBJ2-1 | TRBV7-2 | CASSQLAGGGNEQFF
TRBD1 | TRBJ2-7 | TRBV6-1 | CASSEPGGWEQYF
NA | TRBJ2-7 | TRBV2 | CASSVDQEAYEQYF
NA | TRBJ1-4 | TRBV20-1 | CSALADATNEKLFF
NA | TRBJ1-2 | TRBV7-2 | CASSHLTGGYTF
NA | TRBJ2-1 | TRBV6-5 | CASSYGAQNNEQFF
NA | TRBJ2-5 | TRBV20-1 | CSARDFLRGQETQYF
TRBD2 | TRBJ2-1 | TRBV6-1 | CASSHETSGAYNEQFF
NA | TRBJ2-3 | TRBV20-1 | CSALWTASTDTQYF
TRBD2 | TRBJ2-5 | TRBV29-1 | CSVDSTSGGVAQYF
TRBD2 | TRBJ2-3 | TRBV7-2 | CASSLGHSGGTLQTQYF
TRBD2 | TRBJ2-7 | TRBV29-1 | CSVERRGGEQYF
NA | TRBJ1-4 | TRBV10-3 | CAISERHLGSEDEKLFF
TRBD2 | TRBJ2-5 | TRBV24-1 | CATSDPAGTSGGIGGETQYF
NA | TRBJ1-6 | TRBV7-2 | CASSLALGTIHF
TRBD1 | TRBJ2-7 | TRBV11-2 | CASSLIGGVSYEQYF
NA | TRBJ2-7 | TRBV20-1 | CSASPIHNSYEQYF
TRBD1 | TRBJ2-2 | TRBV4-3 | CASSQVRTGGNTGELFF
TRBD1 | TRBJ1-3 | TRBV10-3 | CAISDWTGVGNTIYF
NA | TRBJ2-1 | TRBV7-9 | CASSPEGWKQFF
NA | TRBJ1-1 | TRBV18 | CASSPPGPGMGTEAFF
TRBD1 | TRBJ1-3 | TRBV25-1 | CASSDRGIVIYF
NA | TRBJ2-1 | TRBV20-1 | CSARDRGGQSYNEQFF
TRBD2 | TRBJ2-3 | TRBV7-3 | CASSSTVSGGGLSTSTDTQYF
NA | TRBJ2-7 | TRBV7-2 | CASSPDSLLSYEQYF
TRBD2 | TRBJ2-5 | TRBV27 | CASKVYSGEETQYF
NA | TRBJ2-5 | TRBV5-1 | CASSYEETQYF
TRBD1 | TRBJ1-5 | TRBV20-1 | CSARGQGVFSHSNQPQHF
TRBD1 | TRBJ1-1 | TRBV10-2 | CASGQGSEAFF
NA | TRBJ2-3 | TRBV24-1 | CATEGRDDTQYF
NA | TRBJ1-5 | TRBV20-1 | CSARVGAGHQPQHF
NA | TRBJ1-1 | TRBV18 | CASSPPQQMNTEAFF
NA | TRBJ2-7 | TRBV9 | CASSEGLLSYEQYF
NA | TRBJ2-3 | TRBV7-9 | CASRPLDTQYF
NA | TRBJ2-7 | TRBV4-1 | CASSQEVGRFDEQYF
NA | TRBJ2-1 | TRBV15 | CATSIRDLVSYNEQFF
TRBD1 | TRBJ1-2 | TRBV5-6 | CASSWDRDYGYTF
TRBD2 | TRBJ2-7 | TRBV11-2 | CASSLLSGVPYEQYF